This T cell receptor beta chain comes out of a study of regulatory T cells in long-lasting Graves disease. Study-wide results and caveats: Fewer public clonotypes were shared by new patients (966) than by persistent patients (about 2,800).

Assembly of TCR beta libraries relied on iRepertoire HTBI primers together with Arm-PCR of CDR3 regions. TCRdb passed the multiplex PCR reads through MiXCR, listing each CDR3 protein once. The table includes around 500,000 distinct CDR3 sequences, less than 15% detected once. Ten or more counts support this clonotype. Its specificity is unknown. Time point specified: newly diagnosed GD, antithyroid drugs for less than 3 months. With RNA extracted from PBMCs as input, the TCR library was made. The data also belong to a second study, concerning T cells in Graves' hyperthyroidism and ophthalmopathy.

The clonotype was recovered from a man aged 30 to 45 with Graves disease. Sequences were derived from peripheral blood mononuclear cells (PBMCs), sampled at new diagnosis, from a patient treated with antithyroid drugs.

As DNA, the CDR3 is TGTGCCAGCAGTACCCTGAGGGGGAGTGGACAGCCCCAGCATTTT. Protein product: CASSTLRGSGQPQHF. The rearrangement links TRBV12-3 or TRBV12-4 to TRBJ1-5; D perhaps matches TRBD1 (6 bases). This CDR3 comprises 15 residues. The ends were cut back, 5 bases at V and 7 bases at J, with 18 bases in the middle.